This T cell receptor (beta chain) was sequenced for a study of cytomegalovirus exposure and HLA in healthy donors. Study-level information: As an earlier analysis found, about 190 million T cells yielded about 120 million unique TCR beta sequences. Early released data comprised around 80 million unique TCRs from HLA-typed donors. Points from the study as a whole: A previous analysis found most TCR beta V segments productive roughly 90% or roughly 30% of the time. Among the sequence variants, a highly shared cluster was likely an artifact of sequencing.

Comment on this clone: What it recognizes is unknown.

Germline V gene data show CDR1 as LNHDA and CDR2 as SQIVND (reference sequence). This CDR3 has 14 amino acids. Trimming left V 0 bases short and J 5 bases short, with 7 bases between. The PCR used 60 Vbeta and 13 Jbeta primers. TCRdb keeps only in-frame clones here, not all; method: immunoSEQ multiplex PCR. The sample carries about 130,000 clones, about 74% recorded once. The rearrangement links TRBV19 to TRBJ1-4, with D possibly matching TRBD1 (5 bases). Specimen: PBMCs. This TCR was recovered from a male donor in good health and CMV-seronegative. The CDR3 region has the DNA TGTGCCAGTAGTATAGATCGGGGGAATGAAAAACTGTTTTTT. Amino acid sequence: CASSIDRGNEKLFF.